This T cell receptor (beta chain) was profiled in a study of CD8+CD57+ T cells in acquired aplastic anemia. Deletions cut 3 bases from V and 2 bases from J, with 13 bases between. This CDR3 region has 16 residues. CDR1 and CDR2 from the germline V gene are SGHTA and FQGNSA. TCR beta VDJ and CDR3 profiles were obtained from a genomic DNA template. TCRdb re-called the reads through MiXCR, storing one row per CDR3 protein. The sample lists hundreds of thousands of distinct CDR3 sequences; roughly 68% were seen once. V and J are TRBV7-2 and TRBJ2-2, with a possible D match to TRBD1 (6 bases). The sequencing sample was made of sorted CD4+, CD8+, or CD8+CD57+ T cells (not recorded which) from PBMCs. The source is a human donor in good health, serving as a control. CDR3 amino acids: CASSFATGLNTGELFF. The CDR3 DNA reads TGTGCCAGCAGCTTCGCGACAGGACTTAACACCGGGGAGCTGTTTTTT. The full variable domain, its missing parts supplied by reference TRBV7-2 and TRBJ2-2, is GAGVSQSPSNKVTEKGKDVELRCDPISGHTALYWYRQSLGQGLEFLIYFQGNSAPDKSGLPSDRFSAERTGGSVSTLTIQRTQQEDSAVYLCASSFATGLNTGELFFGEGSRLTVL.